The clone carrying this T cell receptor beta chain was seen once. The antigen is unknown. Treatment: approximately nine-day PBMC culture with coronavirus spike peptide pools or control peptides (ViraFEST assay). The ends were cut back, 3 bases at V and 3 bases at J, with 12 bases in the middle. This CDR3 spans 14 amino acids. Germline V gene lookup returns CDR1 SGHNT and CDR2 YENEEA. CD4+ T cells that had been cultured provided DNA sequenced with the Oncomine TCR Beta short-read assay. The authors extracted genomic DNA from cultured CD4+ T cells. TCRdb used MiXCR to reprocess the PCR reads, holding one entry per CDR3 protein. This sample carries about 16,000 distinct CDR3 sequences, 40% to 60% of them seen once, and the ten largest clones take roughly a quarter. The sample originates from a study of vaccination and CD4 T cells after COVID-19. Study conclusions and caveats: Convalescent patients' vaccine-specific clones were spike mono-reactive in 304 of 307 cases. The median number of SARS-CoV-2-reactive clonotypes increased from about 20 to 38, a change that did not reach significance.

The input for sequencing was cultured CD4+ T cells from blood, taken after SARS-CoV-2 vaccination. The gene calls are TRBV11-3 and TRBJ2-7; a weak D match, TRBD1 (6 bases). The TCR was taken from a human donor with COVID-19. CDR3 protein: CASSFPGHNYEQYF. DNA for the CDR3: TGTGCCAGCAGCTTCCCGGGACACAACTACGAGCAGTACTTC.